Each of the 22 T cell receptor beta chains below was sequenced from the same sample in a study of molecular identifiers for immune sequencing clone quantification. One entry per CDR3 protein results from TCRdb running MiXCR on the PCR reads. The data contain over 600,000 distinct CDR3 sequences, just under 20% of them seen just once; the ten biggest clones take up around 0.9%. The sample comprised naive CD8+ T cells from blood, with Jurkat cell RNA spiked in. Stated subset: FACS-sorted CD8+CD4-CCR7+CD45RA+ naive T cells. These receptors came from a human donor in good health. Some libraries in this study had Jurkat cell RNA spiked in.

This clonotype was picked up many times. This chain uses TRBV28 with TRBJ1-1; D remains ambiguous. CDR1 is MDHEN and CDR2 is SYDVKM in the germline V gene. The CDR3 covers 12 residues. V lost 7 bases to trimming and J lost 7 bases, with 13 bases between them. This chain's CDR3 is CASTRGLGEAFF. The CDR3 coding sequence is TGTGCCAGCACGCGGGGATTGGGTGAAGCTTTCTTT.

This clonotype was seen many times. CDR3 coding DNA: TGCAGTGCTAACTTTTTCACAGGGAGGATCTATGGCTACACCTTC. Translated: CSANFFTGRIYGYTF. This chain joins TRBV20-1 and TRBJ1-2; weak D call: TRBD1 (6 bases). Per germline, CDR1 DFQATT and CDR2 SNEGSKA (reference sequence). This CDR3 has 15 amino acids. Trimming left V 4 bases short and J 4 bases short, with 19 bases between.

Remarks on this clonotype: Lacking the conserved final phenylalanine or tryptophan, this CDR3 likely reflects a read error. CDR3 DNA: TGTGCCAGCAGTGATTTTGGGGCAGGAGTTCCCTACGAGCAGTACCTC. The encoded protein is CASSDFGAGVPYEQYL. The chain is built from TRBV2 and TRBJ2-7, with D perhaps matching TRBD1 (5 bases). The CDR3 length is 16 residues. With 3 bases removed from V and 2 bases from J, the gap between germline ends came to 17 bases. Germline V lookup: CDR1 SNHLY, CDR2 FYNNEI.

This clonotype was detected many times. This chain links TRBV29-1 with TRBJ2-7, with unresolved D. Germline CDR1 is SQVTM and CDR2 is ANQGSEA. Trimming cost V 3 bases and J 4 bases, with 7 bases left between them. This CDR3 has 11 amino acids. DNA of the CDR3: TGCAGCGTTGAGAGCGTATACGAGCAGTACTTC. Translating it yields CSVESVYEQYF.

This clonotype turned up a few times. The chain couples TRBV30 to TRBJ2-6; the D is unclear. Trimming pared 1 base from V and 1 base from J, leaving 2 bases between. CDR3 size: 13 residues. Germline V gene sequence: CDR1 GTSNPN, CDR2 SVGIG (reference sequence). CDR3 amino acids: CAWSGSGANVLTF. CDR3 DNA sequence: TGTGCCTGGAGTGGGTCTGGGGCCAACGTCCTGACTTTC. The full variable domain, rest sourced from reference TRBV30 and TRBJ2-6, is SQTIHQWPATLVQPVGSPLSLECTVEGTSNPNLYWYRQAAGRGLQLLFYSVGIGQISSEVPQNLSASRPQDRQFILSSKKLLLSDSGFYLCAWSGSGANVLTFGAGSRLTVL.

This clonotype was detected many times. The chain is built from TRBV6-5 and TRBJ1-1, with a weak D call TRBD1 (5 bases). Per germline, CDR1 MNHEY and CDR2 SVGAGI. V was pared by 5 bases and J by 4 bases, with 11 bases between. The CDR3 spans 13 residues. CDR3 nucleotides: TGTGCCAGCAGTCAGGGACCTGGCACTGAAGCTTTCTTT. Protein sequence: CASSQGPGTEAFF.

This clonotype was seen ten or more times. This sequence joins TRBV9 and TRBJ2-3; no definite D call. The CDR3 runs to 9 residues. V lost 7 bases, J lost 6 bases, and 3 bases lay in between. Germline V gives CDR1 SGDLS, CDR2 YYNGEE. The chain's CDR3 is CASGDTQYF. The CDR3, as DNA: TGTGCCAGCGGGGATACGCAGTATTTT.

The table lists this clonotype with many counts. This chain links TRBV11-2 with TRBJ2-3, with a weak D call TRBD2 (5 bases). The length of the CDR3 is 17 residues. Trimming stripped 7 bases from V and 1 base from J, with 21 bases between. The germline gives CDR1 SGHAT, CDR2 FQNNGV. The chain's CDR3 is CASIGFIVGLRTDTQYF. The CDR3 DNA reads TGTGCCAGCATTGGGTTTATCGTAGGACTCCGCACAGATACGCAGTATTTT. Full variable domain (rest looked up from reference TRBV11-2 and TRBJ2-3): EAGVAQSPRYKIIEKRQSVAFWCNPISGHATLYWYQQILGQGPKLLIQFQNNGVVDDSQLPKDRFSAERLKGVDSTLKIQPAKLEDSAVYLCASIGFIVGLRTDTQYFGPGTRLTVL.

V is TRBV28 and J is TRBJ1-5; D is unclear. The germline V gene has CDR1 MDHEN and CDR2 SYDVKM. V was cut by 6 bases and J by 3 bases, with 9 bases left in between. The CDR3 contains 13 residues. The DNA of the CDR3 is TGTGCCAGCAGCCTAGATTACAATCAGCCCCAGCATTTT. It yields the protein CASSLDYNQPQHF. The full variable domain, in which reference TRBV28 and TRBJ1-5 provide the parts outside the CDR3, is DVKVTQSSRYLVKRTGEKVFLECVQDMDHENMFWYRQDPGLGLRLIYFSYDVKMKEKGDIPEGYSVSREKKERFSLILESASTNQTSMYLCASSLDYNQPQHFGDGTRLSIL.

This clonotype was seen a handful of times. The chain has TRBV30 and TRBJ1-2, with D unresolved. V was clipped by 5 bases and J by 5 bases, with 12 bases between them. This CDR3 has 12 amino acids. Germline CDR1 reads GTSNPN; CDR2 reads SVGIG (reference sequence). The CDR3 DNA reads TGTGCCTGGGAGGATCGAATTTATGGCTACACCTTC. Residues: CAWEDRIYGYTF.

Regarding this clonotype: A much more abundant neighbour one base away suggests this may be a read error. The genes are TRBV13 and TRBJ1-1; the D gene is possibly TRBD1 (5 bases). This CDR3 region has 15 residues. Trimming removed 4 bases from V and 9 bases from J, with 21 bases in between. Per the germline V gene, CDR1 is PRHDT and CDR2 is FYEKMQ (reference sequence). The CDR3 loop is CASSYPGTGLTQAFF. The CDR3 DNA follows: TGTGCCAGCAGCTACCCCGGGACGGGGCTTACTCAAGCTTTCTTT.

In regard to this clonotype: A much larger clone differs by one base, so this may be a read error. The chain joins TRBV7-9 to TRBJ2-3, with D possibly being TRBD1 (5 bases). The CDR3 sequence is 14 residues long. Germline lookup yields CDR1 SEHNR and CDR2 FQNEAQ (reference sequence). Trimming shortened V by 5 bases and J by 5 bases, and 14 bases separated the two germline ends. In DNA, the CDR3 is TGTGCCAGCAGCGACAGCCGACACGGAGATACGCAGTATTTT. This translates into CASSDSRHGDTQYF. Variable domain in full (rest from reference TRBV7-9 and TRBJ2-3): DTGVSQNPRHKITKRGQNVTFRCDPISEHNRLYWYRQTLGQGPEFLTYFQNEAQLEKSRLLSDRFSAERPKGSFSTLEIQRTEQGDSAMYLCASSDSRHGDTQYFGPGTRLTVL.

As for this clonotype: This is likely a read error, given that the CDR3 carries no conserved phenylalanine or tryptophan at its end. This rearrangement joins TRBV19 to TRBJ2-3, with TRBD1 matching 8 bases. Germline V gene lookup returns CDR1 LNHDA and CDR2 SQIVND (reference sequence). With V trimmed by 8 bases and J by 4 bases, 2 bases remained unmatched. CDR3 length equals 12 residues. The CDR3 here is CASGQGPDTQYL. CDR3 bases: TGTGCCAGTGGACAGGGTCCAGATACGCAGTATCTT.

This clonotype turned up a few times. The chain employs TRBV20-1 and TRBJ1-5, with D uncertain. Germline V lookup: CDR1 DFQATT, CDR2 SNEGSKA (reference sequence). The CDR3 has 13 residues. V lost 0 bases and J lost 7, with 10 bases in between. In DNA form, the CDR3 reads TGCAGTGCTAGAGAATTGCTGGGGCAGCCCCAGCATTTT. The encoded protein is CSARELLGQPQHF.

This clonotype was counted at least ten times. The chain employs TRBV2 and TRBJ1-1; D is possibly TRBD1 (6 bases). V gave up 6 bases and J gave up 1 base, with 15 bases separating them. The CDR3 is 15 residues long. Germline V gene lookup returns CDR1 SNHLY and CDR2 FYNNEI. The CDR3 region has the DNA TGTGCCAGCAGAGCCGAGACAGGATGGAACACTGAAGCTTTCTTT. Translating gives CASRAETGWNTEAFF.

Points on this clonotype: This may arise from a read error, as a much more abundant clone is one base away. The rearrangement joins TRBV6-1 to TRBJ1-5, with D uncertain. V lost 7 bases, J lost 0 bases, and 13 bases lay in between. From germline, CDR1 is MNHNS and CDR2 SASEGT. This CDR3 has 15 amino acids. The CDR3: CASIWAEVSNQPQHF. CDR3 in DNA: TGTGCCAGCATTTGGGCTGAGGTTAGCAATCAGCCCCAGCATTTT.

This clonotype appeared many times. The V call is TRBV5-4, the J call TRBJ2-1; D remains ambiguous. V was shortened by 1 base and J by 3 bases, with 11 bases between the two germline ends. The CDR3 contains 15 residues. Germline loops: CDR1 SGHNT, CDR2 YYREEE (reference sequence). CDR3 DNA: TGTGCCAGCAGCTTGAGCATAGGCGGCTACAATGAGCAGTTCTTC. Translated: CASSLSIGGYNEQFF.

This clonotype was recorded at least ten times. This chain links TRBV6-6 with TRBJ2-3; 12 bases match TRBD2. CDR3 size: 21 residues. Germline V gene data show CDR1 as MNHNY and CDR2 as SVGAGI (reference sequence). Trimming at V came to 2 bases and at J to 0 bases, leaving 15 bases not matched to a gene. As DNA, the CDR3 is TGTGCCAGCAGTTACACTTCAGTACCTAGCGGGGGGGCTTATAGCACAGATACGCAGTATTTT. Its protein is CASSYTSVPSGGAYSTDTQYF.

As to this clonotype: One base away lies a much larger clone, so this may be a sequencing read error. This sequence joins TRBV24-1 and TRBJ2-5; D might be TRBD1 (6 bases). Germline lookup yields CDR1 KGHDR and CDR2 SFDVKD. The CDR3 sequence is 14 residues long. The CDR3 sequence is CATGDGLRGETQYF. In DNA, the CDR3 is TGTGCCACCGGTGATGGGTTAAGGGGGGAGACCCAGTACTTC.

Worth noting for this clonotype: Since a much larger clone is just one base distant, this may be a read error. The chain couples TRBV10-3 to TRBJ2-7, with 7 bases matching TRBD2. Germline-derived CDR1 and CDR2 are ENHRY and SYGVKD. The J segment lost 1 base and the V segment lost 9 bases, leaving 3 bases of the junction unmatched. The CDR3 spans 12 residues. DNA of the CDR3: TGTGCCATTGGCGGGGGTTCCTACGAGCAGTACTTC. Its protein is CAIGGGSYEQYF.

This clonotype was observed many times. J is TRBJ2-5 and V is TRBV9; tentatively, D is TRBD1 (5 bases). V lost 3 bases to trimming and J lost 4 bases, with 13 bases between them. Germline values: CDR1 SGDLS, CDR2 YYNGEE. CDR3 length: 14 residues. CDR3 residues: CASSDGQTGETQYF. CDR3 sequence (DNA): TGTGCCAGCAGCGATGGACAAACCGGAGAGACCCAGTACTTC. Using reference TRBV9 and TRBJ2-5 for the parts outside the CDR3, the full variable domain is DSGVTQTPKHLITATGQRVTLRCSPRSGDLSVYWYQQSLDQGLQFLIQYYNGEERAKGNILERFSAQQFPDLHSELNLSSLELGDSALYFCASSDGQTGETQYFGPGTRLLVL.

Of note for this clonotype: Being one base from a much bigger clone, this may be a read error. The V call is TRBV12-3 or TRBV12-4, the J call TRBJ2-5; 7 nucleotides match TRBD2. The CDR3 extends over 18 amino acids. J gave up 5 bases and V 6 bases, and 21 bases lay outside the gene matches. The DNA of the CDR3 is TGTGCCAGCAGCTTATATGGCGCCACCGGGATTAGCGGGGAGACCCAGTACTTC. It specifies CASSLYGATGISGETQYF.